This T cell receptor beta chain was documented in a study of shared clonotypes between healthy human individuals. Findings and limits, study-wide: Sampling used blood alone; tissue repertoires probably differ. For naive CD4 cells, approximately 5% of clonotypes were shared across a few donors.

To note about this clone: Its antigen is not identified.

Selected positively for CCR7 and CD45RO-negative, naive CD8 cells excluded terminally differentiated effector memory CD45RA+ cells. Nashville, Tennessee was home to all donors, who were Caucasian adults. As handled by the study authors: Junction-only sequences without quality scores came from ImmunoSEQ, so filtering differed. Assay used: immunoSEQ multiplex PCR; TCRdb lists only in-frame clones, some missing. V, J and clone size reflect that table, while D and trimming were determined from the DNA. The profile covers about 2,100,000 clones, with 85% to 95% appearing a single time and under 2% taken by the ten largest. Trimming left V 10 bases short and J 2 bases short, with 12 bases between. The CDR3 totals 12 residues. Germline V gene data show CDR1 as ENHRY and CDR2 as SYGVKD.

V and J are TRBV10-3 and TRBJ2-7, with D possibly matching TRBD1 (6 bases). This receptor was identified in a man aged 18 to 35 in good health. Some clones in this sample may be carry-over from other donors' samples. The sequencing input was naive CD8+ T cells from PBMCs. The CDR3 sequence: CASQGIAYEQYF. The DNA for the CDR3 is TGTGCCAGCCAGGGGATTGCCTACGAGCAGTACTTC.